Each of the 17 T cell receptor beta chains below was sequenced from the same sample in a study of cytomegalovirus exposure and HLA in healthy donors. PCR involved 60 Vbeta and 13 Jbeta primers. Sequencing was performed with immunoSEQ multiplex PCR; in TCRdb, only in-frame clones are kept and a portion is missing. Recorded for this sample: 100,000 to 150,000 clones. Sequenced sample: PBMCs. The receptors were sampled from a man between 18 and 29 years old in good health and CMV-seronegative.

The CDR3 spells CASSFRKTNLRREQPQHF. Written as DNA, the CDR3 is TGTGCCAGCAGCTTTAGGAAGACGAATCTAAGAAGGGAGCAGCCCCAGCATTTT. The chain has TRBV7-4 and TRBJ1-5; D not certain. Germline CDR1 reads SGHVT; CDR2 reads SQSDAQ. CDR3 length: 18 residues. V was cut by 3 bases and J by 7 bases, with 25 bases left in between.

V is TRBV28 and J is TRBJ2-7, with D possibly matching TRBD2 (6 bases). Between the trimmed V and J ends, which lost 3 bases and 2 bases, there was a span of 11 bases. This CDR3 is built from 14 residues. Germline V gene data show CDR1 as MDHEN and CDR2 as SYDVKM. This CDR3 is CASSFRGVTYEQYF. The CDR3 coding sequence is TGTGCCAGCAGTTTTCGCGGGGTCACCTACGAGCAGTACTTC.

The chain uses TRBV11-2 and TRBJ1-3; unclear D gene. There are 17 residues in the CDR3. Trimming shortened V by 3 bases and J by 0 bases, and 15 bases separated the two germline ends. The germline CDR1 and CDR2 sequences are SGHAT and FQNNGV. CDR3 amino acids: CASSLGRQRTSGNTIYF. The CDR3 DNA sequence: TGTGCCAGCAGCTTGGGCCGCCAACGCACCTCTGGAAACACCATATATTTT.

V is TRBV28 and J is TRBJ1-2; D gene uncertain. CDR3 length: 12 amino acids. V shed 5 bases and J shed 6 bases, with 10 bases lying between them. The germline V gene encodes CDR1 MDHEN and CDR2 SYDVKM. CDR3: CASSPSVHGYTF. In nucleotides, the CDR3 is TGTGCCAGCAGTCCCTCAGTCCATGGCTACACCTTC.

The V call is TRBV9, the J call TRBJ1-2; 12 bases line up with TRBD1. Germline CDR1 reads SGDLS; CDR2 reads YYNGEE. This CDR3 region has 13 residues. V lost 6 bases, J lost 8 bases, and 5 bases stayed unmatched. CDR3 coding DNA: TGTGCCAGCACAAGGGACAGGGGGCGCGGCTACACCTTC. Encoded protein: CASTRDRGRGYTF.

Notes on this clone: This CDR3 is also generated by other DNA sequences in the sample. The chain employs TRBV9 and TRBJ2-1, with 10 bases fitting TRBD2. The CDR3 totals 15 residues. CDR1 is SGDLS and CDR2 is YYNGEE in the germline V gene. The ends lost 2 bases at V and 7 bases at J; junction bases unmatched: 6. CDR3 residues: CASSVSLAGGNEQFF. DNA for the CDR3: TGTGCCAGCAGCGTTTCCTTAGCGGGAGGAAATGAGCAGTTCTTC.

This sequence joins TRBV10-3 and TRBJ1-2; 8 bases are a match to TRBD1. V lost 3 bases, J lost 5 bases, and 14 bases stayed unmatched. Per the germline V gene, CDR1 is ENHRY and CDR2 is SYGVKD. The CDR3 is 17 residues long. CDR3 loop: CAISEVANRGNWYGYTF. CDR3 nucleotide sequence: TGTGCCATCAGTGAAGTCGCGAACAGGGGGAATTGGTATGGCTACACCTTC.

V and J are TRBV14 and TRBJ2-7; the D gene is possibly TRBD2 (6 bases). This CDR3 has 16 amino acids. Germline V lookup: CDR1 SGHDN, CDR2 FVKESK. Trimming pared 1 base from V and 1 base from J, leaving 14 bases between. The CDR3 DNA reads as TGTGCCAGCAGCCAAGTTCGGGACTGGCGTTCCTACGAGCAGTACTTC. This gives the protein CASSQVRDWRSYEQYF.

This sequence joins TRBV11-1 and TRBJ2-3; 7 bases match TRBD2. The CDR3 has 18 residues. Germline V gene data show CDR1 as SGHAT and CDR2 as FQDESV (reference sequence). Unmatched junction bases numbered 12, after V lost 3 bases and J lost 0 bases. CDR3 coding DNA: TGTGCCAGCAGCTTTTTATCATCAGCGGGGATTAGCACAGATACGCAGTATTTT. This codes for CASSFLSSAGISTDTQYF.

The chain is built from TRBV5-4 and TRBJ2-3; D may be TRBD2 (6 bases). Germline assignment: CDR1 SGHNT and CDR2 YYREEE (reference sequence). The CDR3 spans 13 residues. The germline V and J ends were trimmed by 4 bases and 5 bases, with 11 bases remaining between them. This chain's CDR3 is CASSLTGEDTQYF. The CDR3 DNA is TGTGCCAGCAGCCTCACGGGAGAAGATACGCAGTATTTT. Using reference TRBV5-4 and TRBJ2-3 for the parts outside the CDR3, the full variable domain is ETGVTQSPTHLIKTRGQQVTLRCSSQSGHNTVSWYQQALGQGPQFIFQYYREEENGRGNFPPRFSGLQFPNYSSELNVNALELDDSALYLCASSLTGEDTQYFGPGTRLTVL.

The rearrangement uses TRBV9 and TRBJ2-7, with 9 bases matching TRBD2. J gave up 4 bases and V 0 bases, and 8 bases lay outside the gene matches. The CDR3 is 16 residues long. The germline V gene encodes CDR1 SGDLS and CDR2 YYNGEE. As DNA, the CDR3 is TGTGCCAGCAGCGTAGGGTTTAGCGGGAGTAAGTACGAGCAGTACTTC. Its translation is CASSVGFSGSKYEQYF.

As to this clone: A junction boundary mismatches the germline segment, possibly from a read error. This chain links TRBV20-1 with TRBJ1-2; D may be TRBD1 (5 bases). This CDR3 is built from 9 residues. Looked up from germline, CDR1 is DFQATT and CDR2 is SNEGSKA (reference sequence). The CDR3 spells CRAGQRYTF. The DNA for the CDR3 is TGCCGTGCGGGGCAGCGCTACACCTTC.

The CDR3 DNA is TGTGCCAGCAGACAAACAGGGGGGACTGAAGCTTTCTTT. The encoded protein is CASRQTGGTEAFF. V is TRBV6-4 and J is TRBJ1-1, with TRBD1 matching over 8 bases. Losses at the gene ends were 6 bases for V and 5 bases for J; bases not matched to a gene: 5. This CDR3 has 13 residues. Germline-derived CDR1 and CDR2 are MRHNA and SNTAGT.

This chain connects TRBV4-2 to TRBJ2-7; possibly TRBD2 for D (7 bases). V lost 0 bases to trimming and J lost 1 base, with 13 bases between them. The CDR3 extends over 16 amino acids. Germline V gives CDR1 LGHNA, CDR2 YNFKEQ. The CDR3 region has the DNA TGTGCCAGCAGCCAAGAAGGGGGGGTCCCTTCCTACGAGCAGTACTTC. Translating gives CASSQEGGVPSYEQYF.

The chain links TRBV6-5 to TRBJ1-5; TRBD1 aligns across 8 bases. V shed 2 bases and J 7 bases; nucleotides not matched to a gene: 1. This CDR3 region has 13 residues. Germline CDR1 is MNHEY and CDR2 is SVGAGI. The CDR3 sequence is CASSYQGAQPQHF. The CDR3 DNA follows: TGTGCCAGCAGTTACCAGGGGGCCCAGCCCCAGCATTTT.

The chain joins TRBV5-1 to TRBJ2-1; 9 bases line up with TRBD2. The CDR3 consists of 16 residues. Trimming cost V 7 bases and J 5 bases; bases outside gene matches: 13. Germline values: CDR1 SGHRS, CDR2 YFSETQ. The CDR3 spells CASLPRAGGSHNEQFF. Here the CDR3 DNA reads TGCGCCAGCCTACCCCGAGCGGGAGGTTCACACAATGAGCAGTTCTTC.

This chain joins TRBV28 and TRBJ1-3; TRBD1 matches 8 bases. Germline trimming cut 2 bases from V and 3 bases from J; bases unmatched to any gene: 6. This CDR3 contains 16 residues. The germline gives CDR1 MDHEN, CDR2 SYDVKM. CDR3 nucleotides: TGTGCCAGCAGTTTACCCCAGGGGGCGGGTGGAAACACCATATATTTT. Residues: CASSLPQGAGGNTIYF.